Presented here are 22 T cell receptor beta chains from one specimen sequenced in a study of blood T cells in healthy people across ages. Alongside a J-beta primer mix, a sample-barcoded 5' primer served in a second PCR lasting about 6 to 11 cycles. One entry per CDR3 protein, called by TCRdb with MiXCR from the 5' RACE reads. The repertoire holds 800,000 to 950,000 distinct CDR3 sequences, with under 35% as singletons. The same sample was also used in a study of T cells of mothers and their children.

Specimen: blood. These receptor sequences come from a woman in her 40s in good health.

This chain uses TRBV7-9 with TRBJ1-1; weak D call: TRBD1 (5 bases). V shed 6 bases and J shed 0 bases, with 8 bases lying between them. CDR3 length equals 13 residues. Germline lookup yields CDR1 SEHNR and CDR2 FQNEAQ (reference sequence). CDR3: CASRKGLNTEAFF. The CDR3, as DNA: TGTGCCAGCAGGAAGGGGTTGAACACTGAAGCTTTCTTT.

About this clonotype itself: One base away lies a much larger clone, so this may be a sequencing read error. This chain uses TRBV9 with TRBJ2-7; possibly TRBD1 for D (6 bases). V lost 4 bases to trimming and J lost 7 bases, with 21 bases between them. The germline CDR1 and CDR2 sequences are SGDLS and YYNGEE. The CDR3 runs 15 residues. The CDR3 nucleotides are TGTGCCAGCAGCCCCCCCCCCGGACAGCTGAGAGAGCAGTACTTC. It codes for CASSPPPGQLREQYF.

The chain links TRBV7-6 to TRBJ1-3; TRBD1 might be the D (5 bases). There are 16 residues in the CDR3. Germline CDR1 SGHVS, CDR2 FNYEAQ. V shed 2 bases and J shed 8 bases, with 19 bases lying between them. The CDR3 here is CASSLTRVITGDTIYF. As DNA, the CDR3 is TGTGCCAGCAGCTTAACCAGGGTCATAACCGGGGACACCATATATTTT.

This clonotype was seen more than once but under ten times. CDR3 in DNA: TGTGCCAGCAGTTATATTTCGGAGAACACTGAAGCTTTCTTT. This translates into CASSYISENTEAFF. The J gene is TRBJ1-1, the V gene TRBV6-2 or TRBV6-3, with D uncertain. Trimming cost V 3 bases and J 1 base, with 9 bases left between them. The germline CDR1 and CDR2 sequences are MNHEY and SVGEGT. CDR3 length: 14 amino acids.

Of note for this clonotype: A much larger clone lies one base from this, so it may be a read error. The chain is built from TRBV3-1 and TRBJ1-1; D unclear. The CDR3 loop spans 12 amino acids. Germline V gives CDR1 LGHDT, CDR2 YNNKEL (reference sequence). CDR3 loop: CASSQGFLGACF. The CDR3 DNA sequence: TGTGCCAGCAGCCAAGGGTTCCTGGGTGCTTGCTTT. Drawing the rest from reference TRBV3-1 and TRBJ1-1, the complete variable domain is DTAVSQTPKYLVTQMGNDKSIKCEQNLGHDTMYWYKQDSKKFLKIMFSYNNKELIINETVPNRFSPKSPDKAHLNLHINSLELGDSAVYFCASSQGFLGACFGQGTRLTVV.

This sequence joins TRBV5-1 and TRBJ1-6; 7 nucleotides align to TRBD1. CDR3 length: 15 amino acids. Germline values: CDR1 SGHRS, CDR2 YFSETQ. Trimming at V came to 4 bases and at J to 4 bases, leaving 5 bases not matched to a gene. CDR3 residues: CASSPEGQYNSPLHF. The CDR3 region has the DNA TGCGCCAGCAGCCCCGAGGGACAGTATAATTCACCCCTCCACTTT.

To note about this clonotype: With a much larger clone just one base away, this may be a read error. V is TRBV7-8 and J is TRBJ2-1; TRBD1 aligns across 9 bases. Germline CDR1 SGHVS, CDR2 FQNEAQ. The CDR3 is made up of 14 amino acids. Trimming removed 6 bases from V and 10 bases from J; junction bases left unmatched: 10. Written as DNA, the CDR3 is TGTGCCAGCAGTCGTACAGGGGGCTGGCACGAGCAGTTCTTC. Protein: CASSRTGGWHEQFF.

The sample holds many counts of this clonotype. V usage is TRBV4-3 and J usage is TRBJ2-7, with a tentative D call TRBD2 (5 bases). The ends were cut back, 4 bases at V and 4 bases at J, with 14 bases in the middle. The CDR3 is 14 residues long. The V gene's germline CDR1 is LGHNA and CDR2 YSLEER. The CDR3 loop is CASSREPGNYEQYF. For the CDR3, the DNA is TGCGCCAGCAGCCGCGAGCCGGGGAATTACGAGCAGTACTTC.

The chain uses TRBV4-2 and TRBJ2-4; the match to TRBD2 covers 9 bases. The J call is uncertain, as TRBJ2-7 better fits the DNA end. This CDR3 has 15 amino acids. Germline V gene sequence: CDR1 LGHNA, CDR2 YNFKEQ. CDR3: CASSAMPSGAGEQYF. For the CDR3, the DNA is TGTGCCAGCAGCGCTATGCCTAGCGGGGCTGGCGAGCAGTACTTC.

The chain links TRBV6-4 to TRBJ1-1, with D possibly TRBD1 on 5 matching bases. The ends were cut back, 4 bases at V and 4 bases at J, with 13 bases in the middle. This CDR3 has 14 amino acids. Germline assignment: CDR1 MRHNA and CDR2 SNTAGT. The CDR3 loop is CASSGGRGGTEAFF. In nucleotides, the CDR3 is TGTGCCAGCAGTGGCGGAAGGGGAGGCACTGAAGCTTTCTTT.

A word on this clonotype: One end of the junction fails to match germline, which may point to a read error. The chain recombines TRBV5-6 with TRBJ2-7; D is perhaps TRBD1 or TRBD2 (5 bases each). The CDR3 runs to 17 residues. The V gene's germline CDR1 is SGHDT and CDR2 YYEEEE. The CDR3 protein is CVSSLMGSGTAVGEQYF. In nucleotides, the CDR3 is TGTGTCAGCAGCTTGATGGGTTCCGGGACGGCGGTGGGCGAGCAGTACTTC.

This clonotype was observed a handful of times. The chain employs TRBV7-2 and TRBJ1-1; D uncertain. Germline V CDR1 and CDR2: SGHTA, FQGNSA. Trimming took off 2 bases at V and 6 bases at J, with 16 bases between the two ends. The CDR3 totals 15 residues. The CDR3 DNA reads TGTGCCAGCAGCTTATATTTCGGGGAAGGCGCTGAAGCTTTCTTT. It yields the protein CASSLYFGEGAEAFF.

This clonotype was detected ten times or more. The CDR3 spells CASSPGTGSTETQYF. The DNA for the CDR3 is TGTGCCAGCAGCCCAGGGACAGGCAGCACGGAGACCCAGTACTTC. The rearrangement uses TRBV9 and TRBJ2-5; TRBD1 aligns across 8 bases. CDR1 is SGDLS, CDR2 YYNGEE, per germline. J gave up 5 bases and V 4 bases, and 10 bases lay outside the gene matches. This CDR3 comprises 15 residues.

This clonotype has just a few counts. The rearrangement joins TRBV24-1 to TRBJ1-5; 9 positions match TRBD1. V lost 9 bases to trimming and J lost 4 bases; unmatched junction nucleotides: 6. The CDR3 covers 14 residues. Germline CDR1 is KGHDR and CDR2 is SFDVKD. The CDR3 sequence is CATGTGIMNQPQHF. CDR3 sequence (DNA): TGTGCCACCGGGACAGGGATCATGAATCAGCCCCAGCATTTT.

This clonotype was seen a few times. CDR3 sequence (DNA): TGTGCCAGCAGCGCACCTGGGGGTAGAAATGGCTACACCTTC. Translated, it gives CASSAPGGRNGYTF. The V and J genes are TRBV7-2 and TRBJ1-2, with TRBD1 as a possible D gene (5 bases). The CDR3 loop spans 14 amino acids. With 5 bases removed from V and 6 bases from J, the gap between germline ends came to 16 bases. CDR1 and CDR2 (germline): SGHTA, FQGNSA.

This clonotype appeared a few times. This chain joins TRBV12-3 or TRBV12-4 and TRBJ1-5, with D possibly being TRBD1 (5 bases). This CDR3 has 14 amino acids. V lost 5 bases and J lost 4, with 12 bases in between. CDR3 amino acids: CASSRTRLNQPQHF. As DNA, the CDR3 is TGTGCCAGCAGTCGGACACGACTAAATCAGCCCCAGCATTTT.

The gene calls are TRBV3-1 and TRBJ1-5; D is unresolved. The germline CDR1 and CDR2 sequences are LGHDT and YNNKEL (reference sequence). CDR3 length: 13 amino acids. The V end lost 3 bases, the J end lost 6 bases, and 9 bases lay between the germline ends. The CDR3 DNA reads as TGTGCCAGCAGCCACTCCTCGGGTCAGCCCCAGCATTTT. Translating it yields CASSHSSGQPQHF.

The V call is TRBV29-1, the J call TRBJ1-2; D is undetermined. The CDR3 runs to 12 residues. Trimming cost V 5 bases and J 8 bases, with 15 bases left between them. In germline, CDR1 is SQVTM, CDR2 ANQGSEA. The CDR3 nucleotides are TGCAGCGTTACATCGAGCGGAGAGGGCTACACCTTC. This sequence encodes CSVTSSGEGYTF.

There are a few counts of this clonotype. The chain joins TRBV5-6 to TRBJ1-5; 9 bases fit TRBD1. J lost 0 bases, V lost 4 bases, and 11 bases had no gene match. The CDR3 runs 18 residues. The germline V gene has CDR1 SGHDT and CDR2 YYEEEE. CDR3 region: CASSRNRDRANSNQPQHF. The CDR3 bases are TGTGCCAGCAGCCGTAATCGGGACAGGGCTAATAGCAATCAGCCCCAGCATTTT.

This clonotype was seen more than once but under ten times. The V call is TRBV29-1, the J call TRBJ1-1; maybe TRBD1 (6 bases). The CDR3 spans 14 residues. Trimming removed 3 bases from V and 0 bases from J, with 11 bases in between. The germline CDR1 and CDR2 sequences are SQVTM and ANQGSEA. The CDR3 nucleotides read TGCAGCGTTGAGGGGGCGGCCATGAACACTGAAGCTTTCTTT. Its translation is CSVEGAAMNTEAFF.

The CDR3 DNA is TGTGCCAGCAGCCCGACCCCTGAATTGATCTACGAGCAGTACTTC. It encodes CASSPTPELIYEQYF. This chain links TRBV7-8 with TRBJ2-7; no reliable D call. V dropped 5 bases and J dropped 3 bases, with 17 bases sitting between them. The CDR3 is 15 amino acids. Germline values: CDR1 SGHVS, CDR2 FQNEAQ.

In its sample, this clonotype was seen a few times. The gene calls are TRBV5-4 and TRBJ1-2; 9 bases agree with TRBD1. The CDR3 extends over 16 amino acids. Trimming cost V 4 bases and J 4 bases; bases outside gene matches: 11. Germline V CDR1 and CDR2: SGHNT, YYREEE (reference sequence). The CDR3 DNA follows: TGTGCCAGCAGCCCGAACCCGGGACAGGGTTTCTATGGCTACACCTTC. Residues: CASSPNPGQGFYGYTF.